A single sample gave rise to the 25 T cell receptor beta chains below, sequenced in a study of T cell responses to AZD1222 COVID-19 vaccine. Sequenced by immunoSEQ multiplex PCR; TCRdb stores in-frame clones only, minus some. The data contain over 150,000 clones, 90% of them seen just once; the ten biggest clones take up about 1.6%. Sequenced here: peripheral blood, sampled on day 0 of AZD1222 vaccination. Source of these receptors: an adult in good health.

The CDR3 DNA reads as TGTGCCAGCAAAGACAGGGAGGGCGGGGAGCTGTTTTTT. This sequence encodes CASKDREGGELFF. The chain carries TRBV28 and TRBJ2-2; D could derive from TRBD1 or TRBD2 (7 bases each). Trimming took 7 bases from V and 7 from J, leaving 13 bases between them. The germline CDR1 and CDR2 sequences are MDHEN and SYDVKM. The CDR3 consists of 13 residues.

This chain joins TRBV18 and TRBJ1-2; 7 positions match TRBD1. CDR1 KGHSH and CDR2 LQKENI come from the germline V gene. The J segment lost 6 bases and the V segment lost 6 bases, leaving 7 bases of the junction unmatched. This CDR3 region has 13 residues. The CDR3 reads CASSRTGEDGYTF. CDR3 nucleotides: TGTGCCAGCTCGAGAACAGGGGAGGATGGCTACACCTTC.

The genes are TRBV19 and TRBJ1-6, with unresolved D. The germline V gene has CDR1 LNHDA and CDR2 SQIVND (reference sequence). V shed 6 bases and J shed 11 bases, with 11 bases lying between them. CDR3 length: 12 amino acids. Here the CDR3 DNA reads TGTGCCAGTAGCTCGGGGAATCCACCCCTCCACTTT. Translation: CASSSGNPPLHF.

The V and J genes are TRBV6-2 or TRBV6-3 and TRBJ1-2, with D unresolved. In germline, CDR1 is MNHEY, CDR2 SVGEGT. Trimming pared 0 bases from V and 8 bases from J, leaving 22 bases between. This CDR3 is built from 17 residues. This chain's CDR3 is CASSYSTPASLPRGYTF. The CDR3 DNA reads TGTGCCAGCAGTTACTCGACCCCGGCCAGCCTACCTCGAGGCTACACCTTC.

The chain is built from TRBV5-8 and TRBJ1-1, with 11 positions matching TRBD1. The CDR3 runs to 14 residues. The trim removed 2 bases at V and 4 bases at J, leaving 1 base unmatched. The germline CDR1 and CDR2 sequences are SGHTS and YDEGEE. The CDR3 sequence: CASSFGTGGTEAFF. Here the CDR3 DNA reads TGTGCCAGCAGCTTCGGGACAGGGGGCACTGAAGCTTTCTTT.

The chain combines TRBV24-1 with TRBJ1-5; D not certain. CDR1 and CDR2 from the germline V gene are KGHDR and SFDVKD. The CDR3 covers 17 residues. Trimming removed 4 bases from V and 1 base from J, with 16 bases in between. CDR3 sequence (DNA): TGTGCCACCAGTGAGATTCTTTGGCGACGGAGCAATCAGCCCCAGCATTTT. Protein product: CATSEILWRRSNQPQHF.

The chain couples TRBV6-1 to TRBJ1-5, with D perhaps TRBD1 (6 bases). The CDR3 runs 16 residues. Trimming left V 1 base short and J 3 bases short, with 13 bases between. The germline V gene encodes CDR1 MNHNS and CDR2 SASEGT. CDR3 bases: TGTGCCAGCAGTGAAGATCTCGACAGGTTCAATCAGCCCCAGCATTTT. Translating it yields CASSEDLDRFNQPQHF.

The rearrangement uses TRBV2 and TRBJ1-2; D not resolved. The CDR3 contains 15 residues. The germline V gene encodes CDR1 SNHLY and CDR2 FYNNEI. Deletions cut 3 bases from V and 0 bases from J, with 11 bases between. The CDR3 is CASSDAMSTNYGYTF. The DNA for the CDR3 is TGTGCCAGCAGTGACGCTATGAGTACTAACTATGGCTACACCTTC. Looking up the rest from reference TRBV2 and TRBJ1-2 gives the full variable domain: EPEVTQTPSHQVTQMGQEVILRCVPISNHLYFYWYRQILGQKVEFLVSFYNNEISEKSEIFDDQFSVERPDGSNFTLKIRSTKLEDSAMYFCASSDAMSTNYGYTFGSGTRLTVV.

The chain links TRBV5-6 to TRBJ1-5, with D possibly TRBD1 on 6 matching bases. V dropped 2 bases and J dropped 2 bases, with 11 bases sitting between them. The CDR3 is 15 residues long. The germline V gene encodes CDR1 SGHDT and CDR2 YYEEEE. The DNA for the CDR3 is TGTGCCAGCAGCTTCACAGGGAGCGGCAATCAGCCCCAGCATTTT. It yields the protein CASSFTGSGNQPQHF.

This chain joins TRBV12-3 or TRBV12-4 and TRBJ1-1; no firm D call. There are 12 residues in the CDR3. The V end lost 6 bases, the J end lost 0 bases, and 5 bases lay between the germline ends. CDR3 in DNA: TGTGCCAGCAGCCCCATGAACACTGAAGCTTTCTTT. It specifies CASSPMNTEAFF.

This sequence joins TRBV5-1 and TRBJ2-1, with 8 bases aligning to TRBD2. CDR1 is SGHRS, CDR2 YFSETQ, per germline. The trim removed 5 bases at V and 6 bases at J, leaving 7 bases unmatched. There are 14 residues in the CDR3. The CDR3 loop reads CASSAGGLINEQFF. The CDR3 DNA is TGCGCCAGCAGTGCGGGGGGACTTATCAATGAGCAGTTCTTC.

J is TRBJ2-2 and V is TRBV18, with 11 bases aligning to TRBD2. Germline assignment: CDR1 KGHSH and CDR2 LQKENI. The trim removed 5 bases at V and 3 bases at J, leaving 5 bases unmatched. The CDR3 sequence is 16 residues long. The CDR3 coding sequence is TGTGCCAGCTCAAAGACTAGCGGGGCTGACACCGGGGAGCTGTTTTTT. Its protein product is CASSKTSGADTGELFF.

This clone has only one observation. This chain uses TRBV4-1 with TRBJ2-3, with D possibly being TRBD1 or TRBD2 (6 bases each). Germline assignment: CDR1 MGHRA and CDR2 YSYEKL. CDR3 length: 15 residues. V lost 5 bases to trimming and J lost 4 bases, with 16 bases between them. The CDR3 DNA is TGCGCCAGCAGCTTACGGGGGCCGGCTTCAGATACGCAGTATTTT. This codes for CASSLRGPASDTQYF.

V usage is TRBV6-5 and J usage is TRBJ1-1; D remains ambiguous. Trimming took 5 bases from V and 2 from J, leaving 15 bases between them. The CDR3 consists of 15 residues. Germline V lookup: CDR1 MNHEY, CDR2 SVGAGI. CDR3 loop: CASSQREPRNTEAFF. CDR3 sequence (DNA): TGTGCCAGCAGTCAGCGAGAACCCCGTAACACTGAAGCTTTCTTT.

The chain is built from TRBV4-1 and TRBJ2-3; 8 nucleotides align to TRBD2. With 1 base clipped from V and 0 bases from J, the junction kept 3 bases outside the gene matches. CDR1 is MGHRA and CDR2 is YSYEKL in the germline V gene. CDR3 length equals 16 residues. As DNA, the CDR3 is TGCGCCAGCAGCCAAGGGGGCGGGGGGAGCACAGATACGCAGTATTTT. Its protein product is CASSQGGGGSTDTQYF.

This rearrangement joins TRBV6-5 to TRBJ2-1; 9 bases fit TRBD2. Germline trimming cut 2 bases from V and 4 bases from J; bases unmatched to any gene: 3. Germline V gene data show CDR1 as MNHEY and CDR2 as SVGAGI. The CDR3 is 15 amino acids. CDR3 sequence reads: CASSYLAGKYNEQFF. The DNA of the CDR3 is TGTGCCAGCAGTTACCTAGCGGGGAAATACAATGAGCAGTTCTTC.

The chain recombines TRBV12-3 or TRBV12-4 with TRBJ2-2; 9 bases are a match to TRBD1. This CDR3 is 12 amino acids long. The V segment lost 4 bases and the J segment 12 bases; nucleotides outside the gene matches: 3. The CDR3, as DNA: TGTGCCAGCAGTTGGGACAGGGTGAAGCTGTTTTTT. Translating gives CASSWDRVKLFF.

V gene TRBV7-2 combines with J gene TRBJ1-5; 8 positions agree with TRBD1. In germline, CDR1 is SGHTA, CDR2 FQGNSA. After removal of 3 bases from V and 2 bases from J, the junction contained 9 bases not matched to a gene. CDR3 length: 17 amino acids. In nucleotides, the CDR3 is TGTGCCAGCAGCTTTGGACAGGGAAGGTTCGGCAATCAGCCCCAGCATTTT. This codes for CASSFGQGRFGNQPQHF.

The rearrangement uses TRBV3-1 (or the pseudogene TRBV3-2) and TRBJ1-1; no clear D gene. The CDR3 has 14 residues. Trimming took off 0 bases at V and 11 bases at J, with 16 bases between the two ends. The germline V gene has CDR1 LGHDT and CDR2 YNNKEL (reference sequence). CDR3 residues: CASSQDGFPRGAFF. CDR3 nucleotides: TGTGCCAGCAGCCAAGATGGGTTCCCGAGAGGGGCTTTCTTT.

This chain uses TRBV5-6 with TRBJ1-1; possible D gene TRBD1, 5 bases. With 3 bases removed from V and 2 bases from J, the gap between germline ends came to 11 bases. The CDR3 sequence is 14 residues long. CDR1 SGHDT and CDR2 YYEEEE come from the germline V gene. CDR3 in amino acids: CASSWGTSNTEAFF. CDR3 nucleotide sequence: TGTGCCAGCAGCTGGGGGACTTCCAACACTGAAGCTTTCTTT.

This chain links TRBV19 with TRBJ1-5; 8 bases are a match to TRBD1. The length of the CDR3 is 15 residues. The germline V gene has CDR1 LNHDA and CDR2 SQIVND (reference sequence). V was pared by 5 bases and J by 4 bases, with 7 bases of the junction left unmatched. Here the CDR3 DNA reads TGTGCCAGTAGTTCTCCGACAGGGGTTAATCAGCCCCAGCATTTT. Amino acids: CASSSPTGVNQPQHF.

The rearrangement joins TRBV2 to TRBJ1-2, with D perhaps TRBD1 (5 bases). Germline values: CDR1 SNHLY, CDR2 FYNNEI. CDR3 size: 13 residues. Trimming took off 6 bases at V and 2 bases at J, with 10 bases between the two ends. The CDR3 protein is CASRARQNYGYTF. For the CDR3, the DNA is TGTGCCAGCAGGGCCCGACAGAACTATGGCTACACCTTC.

The chain combines TRBV11-3 with TRBJ1-6; 7 bases align to TRBD1. CDR3 length equals 14 residues. The ends lost 5 bases at V and 10 bases at J; junction bases unmatched: 8. Germline lookup yields CDR1 SGHNT and CDR2 YENEEA. The CDR3: CASSPGTEGSPLHF. In DNA form, the CDR3 reads TGTGCCAGCAGCCCCGGGACAGAGGGGTCACCCCTCCACTTT.

This clone was seen once. The gene calls are TRBV2 and TRBJ2-1; D remains ambiguous. Trimming shortened V by 3 bases and J by 0 bases, and 12 bases separated the two germline ends. The germline gives CDR1 SNHLY, CDR2 FYNNEI. The CDR3 loop spans 16 amino acids. The CDR3 loop reads CASSELNVFSYNEQFF. The CDR3 DNA reads TGTGCCAGCAGTGAGTTGAACGTATTCTCCTACAATGAGCAGTTCTTC.

The V call is TRBV4-2, the J call TRBJ2-3; 14 bases agree with TRBD2. The V gene end was trimmed by 5 bases and the J gene end by 0 bases; junction bases not matched to a gene: 10. There are 19 residues in the CDR3. Germline V CDR1 and CDR2: LGHNA, YNFKEQ. CDR3 in DNA: TGTGCCAGCAGCGACGAGGGACTAGCGGGGGCCCGTAGCACAGATACGCAGTATTTT. Translating gives CASSDEGLAGARSTDTQYF.